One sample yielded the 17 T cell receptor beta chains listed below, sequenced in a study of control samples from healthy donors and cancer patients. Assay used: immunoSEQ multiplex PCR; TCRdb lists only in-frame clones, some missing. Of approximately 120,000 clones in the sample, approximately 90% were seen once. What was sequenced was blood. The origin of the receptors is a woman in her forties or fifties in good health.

The CDR3 DNA follows: TGTGCCAGCAGCGTAGGAACAGAAGCTAACTATGGCTACACCTTC. It yields the protein CASSVGTEANYGYTF. The chain couples TRBV9 to TRBJ1-2; D gene unclear. CDR1 SGDLS and CDR2 YYNGEE come from the germline V gene. The CDR3 has 15 residues. The V gene lost 0 bases and the J gene lost 0 bases, with 9 bases spanning the gap.

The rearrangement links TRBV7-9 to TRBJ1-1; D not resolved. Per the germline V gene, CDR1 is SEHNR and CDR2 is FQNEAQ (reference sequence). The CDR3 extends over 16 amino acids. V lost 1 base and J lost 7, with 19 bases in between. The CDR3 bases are TGTGCCAGCAGCTTAGAGACCCCTAGCGGAGGTATTGAAGCTTTCTTT. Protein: CASSLETPSGGIEAFF.

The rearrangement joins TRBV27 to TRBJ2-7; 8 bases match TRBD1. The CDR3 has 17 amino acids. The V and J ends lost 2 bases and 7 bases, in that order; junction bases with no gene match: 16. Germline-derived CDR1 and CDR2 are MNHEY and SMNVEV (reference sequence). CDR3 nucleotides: TGTGCCAGCAGTTTACTCCTACCGACAGGGGTCCCGGGAGAGCAGTACTTC. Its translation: CASSLLLPTGVPGEQYF.

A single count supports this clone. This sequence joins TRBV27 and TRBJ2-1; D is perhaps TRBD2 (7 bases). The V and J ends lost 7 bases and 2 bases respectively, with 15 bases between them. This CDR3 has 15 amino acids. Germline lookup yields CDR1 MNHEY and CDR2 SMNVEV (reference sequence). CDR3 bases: TGTGCCAGCACCTCGGGGGGCCCCGCCTACAATGAGCAGTTCTTC. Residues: CASTSGGPAYNEQFF.

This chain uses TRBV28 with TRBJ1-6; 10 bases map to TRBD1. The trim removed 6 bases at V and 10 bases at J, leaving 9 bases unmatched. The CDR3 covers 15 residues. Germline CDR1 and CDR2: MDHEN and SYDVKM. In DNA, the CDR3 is TGTGCCAGCAGGCCCTGGGACAGGGGAAAATCACCCCTCCACTTT. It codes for CASRPWDRGKSPLHF.

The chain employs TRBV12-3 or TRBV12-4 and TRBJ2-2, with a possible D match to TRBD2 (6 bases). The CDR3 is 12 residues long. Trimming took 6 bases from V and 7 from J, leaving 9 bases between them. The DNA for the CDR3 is TGTGCCAGCAGAGTGGGGGGCGGGGAGCTGTTTTTT. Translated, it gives CASRVGGGELFF.

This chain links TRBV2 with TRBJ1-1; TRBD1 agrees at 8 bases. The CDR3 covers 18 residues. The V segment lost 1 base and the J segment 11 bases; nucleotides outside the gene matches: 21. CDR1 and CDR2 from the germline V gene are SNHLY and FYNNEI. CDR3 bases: TGTGCCAGCAGTGAAGTGGGACAGGACCGGCTGGGATTCGTCGGGGCTTTCTTT. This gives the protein CASSEVGQDRLGFVGAFF.

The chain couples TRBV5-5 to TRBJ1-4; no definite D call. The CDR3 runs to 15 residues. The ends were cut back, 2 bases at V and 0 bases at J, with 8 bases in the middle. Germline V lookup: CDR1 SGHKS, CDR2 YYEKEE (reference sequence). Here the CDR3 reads CASSFNIATNEKLFF. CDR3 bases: TGTGCCAGCAGCTTTAACATTGCAACTAATGAAAAACTGTTTTTT.

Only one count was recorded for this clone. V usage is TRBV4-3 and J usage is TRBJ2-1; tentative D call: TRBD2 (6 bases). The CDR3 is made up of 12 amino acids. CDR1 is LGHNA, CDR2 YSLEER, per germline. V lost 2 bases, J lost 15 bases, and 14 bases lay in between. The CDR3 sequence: CASSQQEGSTFF. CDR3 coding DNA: TGCGCCAGCAGCCAACAGGAGGGGTCGACGTTCTTC.

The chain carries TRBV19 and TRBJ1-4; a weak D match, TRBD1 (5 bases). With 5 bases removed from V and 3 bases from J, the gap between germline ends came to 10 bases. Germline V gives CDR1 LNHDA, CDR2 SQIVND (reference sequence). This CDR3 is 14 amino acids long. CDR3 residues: CASSQQVSNEKLFF. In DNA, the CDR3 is TGTGCCAGTAGTCAACAGGTTTCTAATGAAAAACTGTTTTTT.

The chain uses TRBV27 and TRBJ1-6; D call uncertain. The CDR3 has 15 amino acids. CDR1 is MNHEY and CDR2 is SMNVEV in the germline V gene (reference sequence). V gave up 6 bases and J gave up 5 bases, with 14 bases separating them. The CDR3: CASSPLLGDNSPLHF. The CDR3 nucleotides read TGTGCCAGCAGCCCTCTGTTAGGAGATAATTCACCCCTCCACTTT.

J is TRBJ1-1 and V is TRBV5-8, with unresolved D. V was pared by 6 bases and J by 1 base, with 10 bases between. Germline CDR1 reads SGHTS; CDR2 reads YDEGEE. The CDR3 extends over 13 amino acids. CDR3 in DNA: TGTGCCAGCAAGCGTAGGGCGAACACTGAAGCTTTCTTT. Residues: CASKRRANTEAFF.

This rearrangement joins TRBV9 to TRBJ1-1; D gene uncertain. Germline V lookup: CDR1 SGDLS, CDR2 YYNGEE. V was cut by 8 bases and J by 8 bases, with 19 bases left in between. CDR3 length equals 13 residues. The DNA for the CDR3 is TGTGCCAGTACCCTCCTCGCCACCAGGGAAGCTTTCTTT. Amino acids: CASTLLATREAFF.

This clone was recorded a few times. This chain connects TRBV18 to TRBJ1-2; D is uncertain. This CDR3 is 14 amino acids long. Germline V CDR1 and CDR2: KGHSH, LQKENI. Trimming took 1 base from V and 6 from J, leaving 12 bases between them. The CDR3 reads CASSPREGLDGYTF. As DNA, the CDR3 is TGTGCCAGCTCACCACGCGAGGGCTTAGATGGCTACACCTTC.

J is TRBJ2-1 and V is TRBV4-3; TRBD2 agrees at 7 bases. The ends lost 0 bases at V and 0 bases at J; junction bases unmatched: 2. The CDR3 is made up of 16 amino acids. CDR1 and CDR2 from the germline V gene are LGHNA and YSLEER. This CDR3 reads CASSQDRDYSYNEQFF. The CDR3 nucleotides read TGCGCCAGCAGCCAAGATAGGGACTACTCCTACAATGAGCAGTTCTTC.

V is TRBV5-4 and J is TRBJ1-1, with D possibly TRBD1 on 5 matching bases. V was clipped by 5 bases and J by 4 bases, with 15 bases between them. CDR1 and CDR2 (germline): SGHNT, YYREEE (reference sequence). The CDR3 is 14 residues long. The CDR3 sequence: CASSGQPGGTEAFF. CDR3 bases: TGTGCCAGCAGTGGCCAGCCGGGGGGCACTGAAGCTTTCTTT.

The chain's CDR3 is CASTPLGSYNEQFF. CDR3 sequence (DNA): TGTGCCAGCACCCCTCTCGGCTCCTACAATGAGCAGTTCTTC. The rearrangement joins TRBV27 to TRBJ2-1; D is unresolved. The germline gives CDR1 MNHEY, CDR2 SMNVEV (reference sequence). V lost 7 bases and J 0 bases, leaving 10 bases between the germline ends. The CDR3 covers 14 residues.